This passage covers 18 T cell receptor beta chains from one sample sequenced in a study of beta chain features in type 1 diabetes. As every portion of the isolated RNA was reverse transcribed, the sequencing read expressed TCRB transcripts. Sequenced by immunoSEQ multiplex PCR; TCRdb stores in-frame clones only, minus some. The repertoire holds roughly 380,000 clones, with around a fifth as singletons. The specimen was naive CD4+ T cells from blood. The receptor source for this set is a woman aged 18 to 35 in good health.

The J gene is TRBJ2-3, the V gene TRBV29-1; D is possibly TRBD2 (6 bases). Per germline, CDR1 SQVTM and CDR2 ANQGSEA. The CDR3 contains 14 residues. V was trimmed by 3 bases and J by 2 bases, leaving 12 bases between them. The CDR3 bases are TGCAGCGTTGATGGCGGGACTTTCACAGATACGCAGTATTTT. This translates into CSVDGGTFTDTQYF.

The chain is built from TRBV14 and TRBJ1-2; 9 bases are a match to TRBD1. The V segment lost 4 bases and the J segment 6 bases; nucleotides outside the gene matches: 6. Germline values: CDR1 SGHDN, CDR2 FVKESK. The CDR3 has 14 residues. The CDR3 region has the DNA TGTGCCAGCAGCCGTTTGGGACAGGGTGATGGCTACACCTTC. This translates into CASSRLGQGDGYTF.

This clone was recorded a few times. The chain is built from TRBV30 and TRBJ1-2, with D perhaps TRBD1 (6 bases). Germline V lookup: CDR1 GTSNPN, CDR2 SVGIG (reference sequence). The length of the CDR3 is 16 residues. The ends were cut back, 4 bases at V and 2 bases at J, with 20 bases in the middle. Here the CDR3 DNA reads TGTGCCTGGACCCCCCGACCCGGACAGAGAAACTATGGCTACACCTTC. It is translated as CAWTPRPGQRNYGYTF.

The J gene is TRBJ2-3, the V gene TRBV4-1; 8 bases map to TRBD2. Germline V gene sequence: CDR1 MGHRA, CDR2 YSYEKL. V lost 3 bases to trimming and J lost 1 base; unmatched junction nucleotides: 0. This CDR3 is built from 14 residues. DNA for the CDR3: TGCGCCAGCAGCCAGACTAGCGGCACAGATACGCAGTATTTT. It encodes CASSQTSGTDTQYF.

The V and J genes are TRBV14 and TRBJ2-1, with D tentatively TRBD2 (5 bases). CDR3 length: 19 residues. Per germline, CDR1 SGHDN and CDR2 FVKESK. V shed 5 bases and J shed 4 bases, with 27 bases lying between them. CDR3: CASSLSPLSRGGWYNEQFF. CDR3 nucleotides: TGTGCCAGCAGCTTAAGCCCCCTTAGCCGGGGTGGTTGGTACAATGAGCAGTTCTTC. The whole variable domain, remainder taken from reference TRBV14 and TRBJ2-1, is EAGVTQFPSHSVIEKGQTVTLRCDPISGHDNLYWYRRVMGKEIKFLLHFVKESKQDESGMPNNRFLAERTGGTYSTLKVQPAELEDSGVYFCASSLSPLSRGGWYNEQFFGPGTRLTVL.

This clone was found a few times. The rearrangement uses TRBV4-2 and TRBJ2-1; 12 bases are a match to TRBD1. The CDR3 spans 17 residues. V lost 2 bases and J lost 9; bases outside the gene matches: 11. The germline gives CDR1 LGHNA, CDR2 YNFKEQ. CDR3 amino acids: CASSQWGAGQGASEQFF. The CDR3 DNA reads as TGTGCCAGCAGCCAATGGGGGGCGGGACAGGGGGCGAGTGAGCAGTTCTTC.

This clone was observed a few times. V and J are TRBV10-2 and TRBJ1-5; 7 bases match TRBD1. Germline V gene sequence: CDR1 WSHSY, CDR2 SAAADI. Trimming at V came to 5 bases and at J to 3 bases, leaving 7 bases not matched to a gene. The CDR3 is made up of 15 amino acids. DNA of the CDR3: TGCGCCAGCAGTCCTCTCGGACAGGCCAATCAGCCCCAGCATTTT. Translated: CASSPLGQANQPQHF.

The V gene is TRBV2, the J gene TRBJ2-1, with 11 bases lining up with TRBD2. Losses at the gene ends were 5 bases for V and 7 bases for J; bases not matched to a gene: 4. The CDR3 loop spans 14 amino acids. Germline CDR1 SNHLY, CDR2 FYNNEI. DNA for the CDR3: TGTGCCAGCAGTAAACTAGCGGGAGTAAATGAGCAGTTCTTC. It yields the protein CASSKLAGVNEQFF.

The DNA of the CDR3 is TGTGCCAGCACCCTAGACGGATACTATGGCTACACCTTC. Encoded protein: CASTLDGYYGYTF. The genes are TRBV21-1 and TRBJ1-2. TRBV21-1 is labeled a pseudogene. The CDR3 has 13 amino acids.

This clone was seen a few times. The V and J genes are TRBV23-1 and TRBJ2-5; TRBD2 matches at 8 bases. TRBV23-1 is given ORF status, its function remaining uncertain. This CDR3 contains 16 residues. Trimming cost V 4 bases and J 3 bases; bases outside gene matches: 10. The CDR3: CASSPRSGMGEETQYF. In DNA form, the CDR3 reads TGCGCCAGCAGTCCGCGTAGCGGGATGGGAGAAGAGACCCAGTACTTC.

The V gene is TRBV5-6, the J gene TRBJ1-2, with D perhaps matching TRBD1 (6 bases). CDR3 length: 14 residues. Germline loops: CDR1 SGHDT, CDR2 YYEEEE. V was trimmed by 4 bases and J by 3 bases, leaving 13 bases between them. CDR3 sequence reads: CASSPRTADYGYTF. The CDR3 region has the DNA TGTGCCAGCAGCCCTCGGACAGCGGACTATGGCTACACCTTC. The full variable domain, completed using reference TRBV5-6 and TRBJ1-2, is DAGVTQSPTHLIKTRGQQVTLRCSPKSGHDTVSWYQQALGQGPQFIFQYYEEEERQRGNFPDRFSGHQFPNYSSELNVNALLLGDSALYLCASSPRTADYGYTFGSGTRLTVV.

This clone occurred a few times. The chain combines TRBV30 with TRBJ1-1; TRBD1 is a possible D gene (5 bases). CDR3 length equals 11 residues. In germline, CDR1 is GTSNPN, CDR2 SVGIG (reference sequence). V was cut by 4 bases and J by 10 bases, with 13 bases left in between. The CDR3: CAWTKGRGAFF. CDR3 DNA: TGTGCCTGGACCAAGGGGCGTGGAGCTTTCTTT.

This clone was seen a few times. Here the CDR3 reads CASSEDGISYEQYF. CDR3 nucleotides: TGTGCCAGCAGTGAAGACGGGATCTCCTACGAGCAGTACTTC. The J gene is TRBJ2-7, the V gene TRBV6-1; possibly TRBD2 for D (5 bases). V lost 1 base and J 0 bases, leaving 7 bases between the germline ends. This CDR3 has 14 amino acids. Germline V CDR1 and CDR2: MNHNS, SASEGT.

The sample holds a few counts of this clone. V gene TRBV2 combines with J gene TRBJ2-3; 8 bases fit TRBD2. Germline CDR1 is SNHLY and CDR2 is FYNNEI. The CDR3 runs to 13 residues. J was trimmed by 8 bases and V by 8 bases; bases with no gene match: 9. The CDR3 region has the DNA TGTGCCAGCGAATCCCACCGGGAGGGTACGCAGTATTTT. Amino acids: CASESHREGTQYF.

The J gene is TRBJ1-1, the V gene TRBV5-1, with 8 bases aligning to TRBD1. Germline assignment: CDR1 SGHRS and CDR2 YFSETQ. The ends lost 0 bases at V and 10 bases at J; junction bases unmatched: 2. The CDR3 extends over 12 amino acids. The CDR3 protein is CASSLVGQGAFF. The DNA of the CDR3 is TGCGCCAGCAGCTTGGTTGGACAGGGAGCTTTCTTT.

The rearrangement links TRBV4-1 to TRBJ2-7; maybe TRBD1 (7 bases). CDR1 and CDR2 from the germline V gene are MGHRA and YSYEKL. Between the trimmed V and J ends, which lost 1 base and 6 bases, there was a span of 25 bases. This CDR3 contains 18 residues. The CDR3 DNA reads as TGCGCCAGCAGCCAAGCCCTCCAGGGGGGCGCCCTAGCCGTCGAGCAGTACTTC. This sequence encodes CASSQALQGGALAVEQYF.

The chain recombines TRBV5-6 with TRBJ2-3, with 9 bases fitting TRBD1. The CDR3 is made up of 15 amino acids. Germline trimming cut 1 base from V and 4 bases from J; bases unmatched to any gene: 4. From germline, CDR1 is SGHDT and CDR2 YYEEEE. CDR3 loop: CASSLTGGEADTQYF. As DNA, the CDR3 is TGTGCCAGCAGCTTGACAGGGGGCGAGGCAGATACGCAGTATTTT.

This clone was counted between two and nine times. The V gene is TRBV2, the J gene TRBJ2-3; TRBD1 might be the D (5 bases). CDR1 SNHLY and CDR2 FYNNEI come from the germline V gene. Trimming took 5 bases from V and 6 from J, leaving 9 bases between them. This CDR3 is 12 amino acids long. CDR3 region: CASSRQSDTQYF. The CDR3 nucleotides read TGTGCCAGCAGTCGACAGAGTGATACGCAGTATTTT.